Each of the 9 T cell receptor beta chains below was sequenced from the same sample in a study of control samples from healthy donors and cancer patients. Method: immunoSEQ multiplex PCR; TCRdb's copy keeps in-frame clones and lacks some. The sample lists about 83,000 clones, 75% to 95% occurring once. Sequenced sample: blood. The receptors shown here come from a man over 45 in good health.

V gene TRBV7-9 combines with J gene TRBJ2-2; D may be TRBD1 (6 bases). V was cut by 5 bases and J by 6 bases, with 16 bases left in between. The CDR3 is made up of 15 amino acids. Per germline, CDR1 SEHNR and CDR2 FQNEAQ (reference sequence). The CDR3 nucleotides read TGTGCCAGCAGCCCGATGACAGGCATGGCCGGGGAGCTGTTTTTT. Translating gives CASSPMTGMAGELFF.

The V call is TRBV9, the J call TRBJ2-1; no firm D call. Trimming removed 5 bases at V and 7 bases at J, with 4 bases between. This CDR3 has 10 amino acids. Germline V gene data show CDR1 as SGDLS and CDR2 as YYNGEE. The CDR3 DNA reads TGTGCCAGCAGAGGTAATGAGCAGTTCTTC. Residues: CASRGNEQFF.

The chain combines TRBV5-4 with TRBJ2-3; the D gene is possibly TRBD2 (6 bases). The CDR3 extends over 13 amino acids. Trimming stripped 9 bases from V and 1 base from J, with 12 bases between. Germline values: CDR1 SGHNT, CDR2 YYREEE (reference sequence). CDR3 nucleotides: TGTGCCACCCAGCTAGCGCGCACAGATACGCAGTATTTT. It translates to CATQLARTDTQYF.

The V call is TRBV9, the J call TRBJ1-5; the match to TRBD1 covers 9 bases. The CDR3 totals 15 residues. Per the germline V gene, CDR1 is SGDLS and CDR2 is YYNGEE. J gave up 3 bases and V 4 bases, and 5 bases lay outside the gene matches. In nucleotides, the CDR3 is TGTGCCAGCAGCTTTGGGACAGGGAACAATCAGCCCCAGCATTTT. It specifies CASSFGTGNNQPQHF.

The genes are TRBV19 and TRBJ1-2; D remains ambiguous. The CDR3 spans 17 residues. Looked up from germline, CDR1 is LNHDA and CDR2 is SQIVND (reference sequence). Trimming took 4 bases from V and 1 from J, leaving 19 bases between them. The CDR3 loop is CASSTSPLYLSNYGYTF. The CDR3 DNA sequence: TGTGCCAGTAGTACTAGTCCTCTTTACCTCAGTAACTATGGCTACACCTTC.

This chain joins TRBV5-1 and TRBJ1-6; no clear D gene. The CDR3 contains 17 residues. The V end was cut by 0 bases, the J end by 0 bases, with 10 bases between. Per the germline V gene, CDR1 is SGHRS and CDR2 is YFSETQ. CDR3 sequence (DNA): TGCGCCAGCAGCTTGGGGTCGGGGAGCTCCTATAATTCACCCCTCCACTTT. Translating gives CASSLGSGSSYNSPLHF.

This clone was seen only once. The chain carries TRBV27 and TRBJ1-1, with 8 positions matching TRBD1. Germline V gene sequence: CDR1 MNHEY, CDR2 SMNVEV (reference sequence). Germline trimming cut 3 bases from V and 8 bases from J; bases unmatched to any gene: 14. This CDR3 comprises 16 residues. The CDR3 reads CASSLTGAVLVEEAFF. The CDR3 bases are TGTGCCAGCAGTTTGACAGGGGCGGTTCTAGTCGAAGAAGCTTTCTTT.

This clone was counted a single time. The chain employs TRBV6-2 or TRBV6-3 and TRBJ1-2; TRBD1 is a possible D gene (5 bases). The CDR3 totals 14 residues. The germline gives CDR1 MNHEY, CDR2 SVGEGT. Trimming pared 6 bases from V and 3 bases from J, leaving 14 bases between. CDR3 DNA: TGTGCCAGCAGCCCTAGTCTGGGGCACTATGGCTACACCTTC. It translates to CASSPSLGHYGYTF.

The V call is TRBV6-6, the J call TRBJ1-2; TRBD1 is a possible D gene (6 bases). The CDR3 loop spans 13 amino acids. Germline CDR1 is MNHNY and CDR2 is SVGAGI (reference sequence). Between the trimmed V and J ends, which lost 10 bases and 4 bases, there was a span of 16 bases. The CDR3 reads CATAEQGTYGYTF. CDR3 in DNA: TGTGCCACCGCCGAACAGGGAACCTATGGCTACACCTTC.